This T cell receptor beta chain was profiled in a study of response to subunit inactivated influenza vaccine. Regarding the study as a whole: It was the authors' suggestion that each seasonal influenza vaccination recruits few new T cells.

CDR3 length: 18 residues. The germline V gene has CDR1 LGHNA and CDR2 YSLEER. The V and J ends lost 0 bases and 3 bases respectively, with 18 bases between them. TCRdb re-called the RT-PCR reads through MiXCR, storing one row per CDR3 protein. The top ten clones hold around 9.6% of a sample with 800,000 or so distinct CDR3 sequences, over 20% of them seen once. Comment on this clonotype: Its antigen is undetermined.

This TCR derives from a man aged 50 to 59 who received an inactivated influenza vaccine. The sequenced sample was PBMCs from blood, obtained more than 4 days after vaccination. This chain connects TRBV4-3 to TRBJ2-1, with no clear D. The CDR3 DNA reads as TGCGCCAGCAGCCAAGACAGGTCATTGGGTTTGGTCTACAATGAGCAGTTCTTC. Translating gives CASSQDRSLGLVYNEQFF.